The sequence of this TCR beta chain was determined in a study of blood T cell repertoires in COVID-19 (TCRdb year 2020). Regarding the research as a whole: The collaborator samples originated in the United States, Italy and Spain and spanned the acute and convalescent phases of COVID-19. The prospective study material was composed of cDNA or gDNA derived from T cells, B-cell-depleted T cells, or PBMCs. Deeply sampled blood TCRbeta repertoires from subjects exposed to, actively infected with, or recovered from COVID-19 were included in the dataset. The repertoires were released in a freely available public database intended as a resource for research on the immune response to SARS-CoV-2. The samples were drawn from the first 160 participants of the ongoing ImmuneRACE study and from 1,254 subjects provided by 6 global collaborators. The sample metadata nearly always contained a de-identified subject ID, COVID-19 status, age in years and sex. Where available, HLA class I and class II types were taken from metadata supplied by the sample provider and were not determined by assay-based typing.

In Seattle, one collaborating source enrolled patients while the infection was active and tracked those patients longitudinally over the course of disease. Whole blood was collected in K2EDTA tubes by collaborating institutions according to the institutions' own protocols. For TCRbeta analysis, collaborators shipped samples in one of three forms: frozen whole blood, isolated PBMCs, or DNA extracted from either of those sample types. This clone appeared a single time. The clone's antigen remains unknown. Base qualities are not recorded, but no much larger clone differs from it by a single base. Per the germline V gene, SNHLY is the CDR1 and FYNNEI is the CDR2. Taken from cysteine to phenylalanine, the CDR3 has 13 residues. Just CDR3 DNA is preserved here, 39 bases in frame from base 1. Clipping removes 6 bases from V and 7 bases from J, with 4 as the unmatched junction base count. The immunoSEQ Assay, a bias-controlled multiplex PCR, was used to amplify TCRbeta CDR3 regions from genomic DNA. The study's own analysis went as follows. The number of nucleated cells in each sample was estimated by amplification of reference gene primers within the assay. To quantify the absolute abundance of each unique TCRbeta CDR3 rearrangement, sequence reads were collapsed and filtered. For each sample, productive Simpson clonality was calculated as the square root of Simpson's diversity index across productive rearrangements. TCRdb mirrors the immuneACCESS table, restricted to in-frame sequences. Some clones are absent from its copies; in checked studies, under half trace to an unresolved V gene, and the reason for the others is unknown. The V and J calls and clone size were taken over from that table, and D and trimming were inferred from the DNA. The sample table shows fewer than 400,000 clones, and about 90% are seen once. The top ten clones comprise roughly 1.9% of the sample.

Results the study describes overall, beyond this receptor: How much clinical and demographic metadata was included differed by source and by participant, and the metadata was provided uncurated.

Sequenced input: peripheral blood. The sequence came from a woman younger than 45 with COVID-19, enrolled during active disease. In this chain, TRBV2 is recombined with TRBJ1-4, with TRBD1 matching 8 junction bases. The DNA sequence reads TGTGCCAGCAGAACAGGGGGTGGTGAAAAACTGTTTTTT. Translated, it gives CASRTGGGEKLFF.